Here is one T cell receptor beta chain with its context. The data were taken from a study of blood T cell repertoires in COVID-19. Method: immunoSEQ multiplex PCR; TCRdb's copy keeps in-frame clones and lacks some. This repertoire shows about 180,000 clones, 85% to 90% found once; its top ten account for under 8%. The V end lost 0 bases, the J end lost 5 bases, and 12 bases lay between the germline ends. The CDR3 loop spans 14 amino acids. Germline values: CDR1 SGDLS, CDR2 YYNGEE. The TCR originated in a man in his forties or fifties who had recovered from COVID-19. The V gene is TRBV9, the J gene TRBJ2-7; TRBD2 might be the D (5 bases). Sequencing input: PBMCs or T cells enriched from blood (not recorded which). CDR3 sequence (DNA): TGTGCCAGCAGCGTAGGAGGGAGTGGCGACGAGCAGTACTTC. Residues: CASSVGGSGDEQYF.